A single sample is the source of the 14 T cell receptor beta chains below, sequenced in a study of OX40 agonist ivuxolimab in advanced cancers. TCRdb's copy holds only in-frame clones and misses some; the assay was immunoSEQ multiplex PCR. The sample holds tens of thousands of clones, 70% to 90% seen once. The input for sequencing was CD4+ or CD8+ T cells sorted from blood, taken in a trial of the OX40 agonist ivuxolimab. All receptors derive from an adult with an advanced solid tumor such as melanoma, head and neck, liver or kidney cancer.

The chain employs TRBV5-6 and TRBJ2-1, with 10 positions matching TRBD2. The CDR3 has 17 residues. CDR1 is SGHDT and CDR2 is YYEEEE in the germline V gene. V lost 0 bases to trimming and J lost 5 bases; unmatched junction nucleotides: 8. The CDR3 is CASSLESSGSIDNEQFF. CDR3 DNA sequence: TGTGCCAGCAGCTTGGAATCTAGCGGGAGTATCGACAATGAGCAGTTCTTC.

This sequence joins TRBV25-1 and TRBJ1-1; D remains unclear. The CDR3 sequence is 14 residues long. CDR1 and CDR2 (germline): MGHDK, SYGVNS. Trimming removed 5 bases at V and 4 bases at J, with 14 bases between. The CDR3 coding sequence is TGTGCCAGCAGTCGAACTGCCTTCACCACTGAAGCTTTCTTT. Its protein is CASSRTAFTTEAFF.

V is TRBV6-4 and J is TRBJ2-3, with 10 nucleotides matching TRBD2. The junction had 4 bases not matched to a gene; V was cut back by 5 bases and J by 2 bases. Germline values: CDR1 MRHNA, CDR2 SNTAGT. The CDR3 runs 15 residues. The CDR3 region has the DNA TGTGCCAGCAGTATCACTAGCGGGACCACAGATACGCAGTATTTT. Its protein product is CASSITSGTTDTQYF.

This chain uses TRBV7-9 with TRBJ2-7; D is uncertain. Germline V gene data show CDR1 as SEHNR and CDR2 as FQNEAQ (reference sequence). The CDR3 is 11 amino acids. Deletions cut 2 bases from V and 6 bases from J, with 5 bases between. CDR3 loop: CASSLPPEQYF. As DNA, the CDR3 is TGTGCCAGCAGCTTACCCCCCGAGCAGTACTTC.

The rearrangement joins TRBV5-6 to TRBJ2-3; D possibly corresponds to TRBD1 (6 bases). CDR1 is SGHDT, CDR2 YYEEEE, per germline. The V end was cut by 1 base, the J end by 3 bases, with 6 bases between. The CDR3 loop spans 13 amino acids. The CDR3 DNA is TGTGCCAGCAGCTTGAGGGGGACAGATACGCAGTATTTT. Amino acid sequence: CASSLRGTDTQYF.

CDR3 in DNA: TGTGCCAGCAGCTTCCAACCAAAAAATACGGTGGAGCAGTACTTC. Protein: CASSFQPKNTVEQYF. The chain carries TRBV13 and TRBJ2-7; D remains unclear. This CDR3 region has 15 residues. Germline V gene lookup returns CDR1 PRHDT and CDR2 FYEKMQ (reference sequence). Trimming left V 3 bases short and J 7 bases short, with 19 bases between.

The CDR3 loop is CASSKETGQGAGNEQFF. The CDR3 nucleotides are TGTGCCAGCAGCAAAGAAACGGGACAGGGGGCTGGCAATGAGCAGTTCTTC. The V and J genes are TRBV9 and TRBJ2-1; 12 bases match TRBD1. This CDR3 is built from 17 residues. Germline CDR1 and CDR2: SGDLS and YYNGEE. With V trimmed by 4 bases and J by 6 bases, 11 bases remained unmatched.

This clone was seen more than once but under ten times. The chain employs TRBV28 and TRBJ1-5; a possible D gene is TRBD1 (6 bases). The CDR3 has 15 amino acids. Looked up from germline, CDR1 is MDHEN and CDR2 is SYDVKM. V lost 5 bases and J lost 4, with 15 bases in between. CDR3: CASSPQGGGNQPQHF. CDR3 in DNA: TGTGCCAGCAGTCCACAGGGAGGAGGGAATCAGCCCCAGCATTTT.

V and J are TRBV29-1 and TRBJ2-1, with D perhaps TRBD2 (6 bases). CDR3 length: 14 amino acids. Germline values: CDR1 SQVTM, CDR2 ANQGSEA. Deletions cut 4 bases from V and 7 bases from J, with 17 bases between. The chain's CDR3 is CSVVPVGRGNEQFF. The CDR3 nucleotides read TGCAGCGTTGTCCCGGTGGGCCGGGGGAATGAGCAGTTCTTC.

CDR3 region: CAISDPGLKSQNEQYF. Written as DNA, the CDR3 is TGTGCCATCAGTGATCCCGGACTTAAATCCCAAAACGAGCAGTACTTC. The V call is TRBV10-3, the J call TRBJ2-7; the D gene is possibly TRBD2 (5 bases). V was shortened by 3 bases and J by 5 bases, with 20 bases between the two germline ends. Looked up from germline, CDR1 is ENHRY and CDR2 is SYGVKD. The CDR3 loop spans 16 amino acids.

The rearrangement uses TRBV5-1 and TRBJ2-3; D is uncertain. The V gene lost 2 bases and the J gene lost 1 base, with 11 bases spanning the gap. The CDR3 length is 15 residues. The germline V gene has CDR1 SGHRS and CDR2 YFSETQ. The CDR3 DNA sequence: TGCGCCAGCAGCTTTTCGCTCAAAGGCACAGATACGCAGTATTTT. It encodes CASSFSLKGTDTQYF. Full variable domain (rest looked up from reference TRBV5-1 and TRBJ2-3): KAGVTQTPRYLIKTRGQQVTLSCSPISGHRSVSWYQQTPGQGLQFLFEYFSETQRNKGNFPGRFSGRQFSNSRSEMNVSTLELGDSALYLCASSFSLKGTDTQYFGPGTRLTVL.

The DNA for the CDR3 is TGTGCCAGCAGCCCGAAACTAGCGGGAGCCTACGAGCAGTACTTC. Translated: CASSPKLAGAYEQYF. V usage is TRBV11-2 and J usage is TRBJ2-7, with 11 bases fitting TRBD2. J gave up 2 bases and V 5 bases, and 5 bases lay outside the gene matches. The germline CDR1 and CDR2 sequences are SGHAT and FQNNGV. This CDR3 has 15 amino acids.

This chain links TRBV9 with TRBJ2-3, with D unresolved. CDR1 is SGDLS and CDR2 is YYNGEE in the germline V gene. This CDR3 is built from 14 residues. Trimming took off 4 bases at V and 6 bases at J, with 15 bases between the two ends. DNA of the CDR3: TGTGCCAGCAGCAGCCTCTCTAGGCATGATACGCAGTATTTT. It codes for CASSSLSRHDTQYF.

This clone was counted between two and nine times. The rearrangement links TRBV6-5 to TRBJ2-2; D gene unclear. With 2 bases removed from V and 4 bases from J, the gap between germline ends came to 5 bases. This CDR3 is 13 amino acids long. Per germline, CDR1 MNHEY and CDR2 SVGAGI. The CDR3 region is CASSYGSTGELFF. The CDR3 nucleotides are TGTGCCAGCAGTTACGGAAGCACCGGGGAGCTGTTTTTT.